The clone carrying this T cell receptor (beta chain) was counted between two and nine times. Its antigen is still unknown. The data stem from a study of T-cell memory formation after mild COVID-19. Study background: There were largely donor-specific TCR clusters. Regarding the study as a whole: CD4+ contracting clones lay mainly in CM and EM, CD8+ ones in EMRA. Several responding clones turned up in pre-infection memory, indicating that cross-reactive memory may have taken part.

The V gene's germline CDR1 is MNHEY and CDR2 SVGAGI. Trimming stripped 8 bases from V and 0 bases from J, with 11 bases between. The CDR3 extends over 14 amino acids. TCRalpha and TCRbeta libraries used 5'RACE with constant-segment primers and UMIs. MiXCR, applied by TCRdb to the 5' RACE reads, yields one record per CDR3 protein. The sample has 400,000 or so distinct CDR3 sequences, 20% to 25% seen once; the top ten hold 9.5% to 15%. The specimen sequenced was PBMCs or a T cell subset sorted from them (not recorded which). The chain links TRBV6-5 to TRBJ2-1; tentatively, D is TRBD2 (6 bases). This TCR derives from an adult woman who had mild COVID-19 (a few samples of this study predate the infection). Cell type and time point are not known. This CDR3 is CASEKRASYNEQFF. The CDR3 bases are TGTGCCAGCGAGAAGCGGGCCTCCTACAATGAGCAGTTCTTC.